The following is a T cell receptor beta chain sequence with its context. V shed 6 bases, J shed 0 bases, and the junction held 7 bases outside the gene matches. This CDR3 comprises 15 residues. This specimen comes from a study of blood T cells in healthy people across ages. A sample-barcoded 5' primer and a J-beta primer mix were used in a second PCR of about 7 to 12 cycles. TCRdb re-called the 5' RACE reads through MiXCR, storing one row per CDR3 protein. The data contain about 1.8 million distinct CDR3 sequences, around half of them singletons. Sequencing was done on a sample of blood. The gene calls are TRBV12-3 or TRBV12-4 and TRBJ1-1; 7 bases match TRBD1. The receptor comes from a woman in her 40s in good health. DNA for the CDR3: TGTGCCAGCAGGAAAGGACAGGAGTTGAACACTGAAGCTTTCTTT. Protein: CASRKGQELNTEAFF.